These 12 T cell receptor beta chains share one sample of origin, sequenced in a study of blood T cell repertoires in COVID-19. The assay was immunoSEQ multiplex PCR, and TCRdb's table has in-frame clones only and misses some. The sample contains tens of thousands of clones, about two thirds of which appear only once. Sequencing was carried out using peripheral blood. These receptors all come from a boy under 10 years old with active or convalescent COVID-19.

The V and J genes are TRBV18 and TRBJ1-2; possible D gene TRBD1, 6 bases. This CDR3 is 14 amino acids long. Trimming left V 0 bases short and J 4 bases short, with 9 bases between. Germline V lookup: CDR1 KGHSH, CDR2 LQKENI. The CDR3 loop reads CASSPPRTVYGYTF. As DNA, the CDR3 is TGTGCCAGCTCACCACCGAGGACAGTCTATGGCTACACCTTC.

The chain carries TRBV5-6 and TRBJ1-5; 12 bases align to TRBD1. This CDR3 is built from 17 residues. Germline V CDR1 and CDR2: SGHDT, YYEEEE. V lost 4 bases, J lost 7 bases, and 12 bases stayed unmatched. The DNA for the CDR3 is TGTGCCAGCAGCCGCGGTCCGGGACAGGGGGCGCGACAGCCCCAGCATTTT. Translated: CASSRGPGQGARQPQHF.

This chain uses TRBV11-3 with TRBJ2-2, with 11 bases lining up with TRBD2. J lost 2 bases, V lost 0 bases, and 11 bases had no gene match. The CDR3 extends over 20 amino acids. Germline-derived CDR1 and CDR2 are SGHNT and YENEEA. CDR3 in amino acids: CASSLDQWRGLAENTGELFF. The CDR3, as DNA: TGTGCCAGCAGCTTAGATCAGTGGCGGGGACTAGCGGAAAACACCGGGGAGCTGTTTTTT.

This sequence joins TRBV24-1 and TRBJ1-1; D is possibly TRBD1 (5 bases). The CDR3 totals 11 residues. The germline gives CDR1 KGHDR, CDR2 SFDVKD. The V and J ends lost 7 bases and 8 bases respectively, with 10 bases between them. The CDR3 DNA is TGTGCCACCAGGGGGGGGGTGGAAGCTTTCTTT. Translation gives CATRGGVEAFF.

The chain combines TRBV14 with TRBJ1-2, with D possibly being TRBD1 (5 bases). CDR1 SGHDN and CDR2 FVKESK come from the germline V gene. Trimming removed 4 bases from V and 8 bases from J, with 17 bases in between. The CDR3 extends over 14 amino acids. The CDR3 here is CASSPLDGGVGYTF. The CDR3 nucleotides read TGTGCCAGCAGCCCTTTGGACGGAGGGGTGGGCTACACCTTC.

The CDR3 loop is CASSRRGDSYNEQFF. CDR3 coding DNA: TGTGCCAGCAGCCGTCGGGGGGATTCCTACAATGAGCAGTTCTTC. V gene TRBV3-1 (or the pseudogene TRBV3-2) combines with J gene TRBJ2-1; TRBD2 matches at 7 bases. Unmatched junction bases numbered 4, after V lost 4 bases and J lost 1 base. The CDR3 runs 15 residues. The V gene's germline CDR1 is LGHDT and CDR2 YNNKEL (reference sequence).

This clone was recorded a few times. The chain has TRBV4-1 and TRBJ1-2; 7 positions match TRBD1. V dropped 2 bases and J dropped 10; count of bases not matched to a gene: 7. Per germline, CDR1 MGHRA and CDR2 YSYEKL. This CDR3 region has 13 residues. As DNA, the CDR3 is TGCGCCAGCAGCCAAACAGGGGACGGTGCCTACACCTTC. Residues: CASSQTGDGAYTF.

The V gene is TRBV11-2, the J gene TRBJ2-2; D is possibly TRBD2 (7 bases). Looked up from germline, CDR1 is SGHAT and CDR2 is FQNNGV. Between the trimmed V and J ends, which lost 5 bases and 6 bases, there was a span of 19 bases. The CDR3 loop spans 16 amino acids. This CDR3 is CASSPQGGGRSGELFF. CDR3 nucleotides: TGTGCCAGCAGCCCCCAGGGCGGGGGCAGGTCCGGGGAGCTGTTTTTT.

The rearrangement joins TRBV5-1 to TRBJ2-3; a possible D gene is TRBD2 (5 bases). V lost 3 bases and J lost 5, with 13 bases in between. The CDR3 is made up of 14 amino acids. From germline, CDR1 is SGHRS and CDR2 YFSETQ. The CDR3 reads CASSYELGGDTQYF. The CDR3 nucleotides are TGCGCCAGCAGCTACGAACTAGGCGGAGATACGCAGTATTTT.

The gene calls are TRBV10-2 and TRBJ1-5, with D maybe TRBD1 (6 bases). CDR3 size: 13 residues. The V gene lost 5 bases and the J gene lost 3 bases, with 8 bases spanning the gap. Germline CDR1 WSHSY, CDR2 SAAADI. The CDR3 spells CASSRTDNQPQHF. CDR3 nucleotides: TGCGCCAGCAGTAGGACAGACAATCAGCCCCAGCATTTT.

This chain links TRBV2 with TRBJ1-6; a weak D match, TRBD1 (5 bases). Germline assignment: CDR1 SNHLY and CDR2 FYNNEI. Trimming cost V 6 bases and J 2 bases, with 8 bases left between them. This CDR3 is 14 amino acids long. The CDR3 DNA follows: TGTGCCAGCAGAACGGGGGCCTATAATTCACCCCTCCACTTT. Amino acids: CASRTGAYNSPLHF.

This clone is labeled as medium-sized (0.01 to 0.1%). The chain carries TRBV4-1 and TRBJ2-7; 7 nucleotides match TRBD1. The CDR3 totals 14 residues. The germline V gene encodes CDR1 MGHRA and CDR2 YSYEKL. V was pared by 2 bases and J by 3 bases, with 4 bases of the junction left unmatched. CDR3 residues: CASSQKGQFYEQYF. The CDR3, as DNA: TGCGCCAGCAGCCAAAAGGGACAGTTCTACGAGCAGTACTTC.